Included here is one T cell receptor (beta chain) sequence, with context. This record comes from a study of T cell changes during pregnancy in multiple sclerosis. The CDR3 extends over 15 amino acids. The V gene lost 5 bases and the J gene lost 2 bases, with 16 bases spanning the gap. Germline values: CDR1 MGHRA, CDR2 YSYEKL. Repertoires were generated with immunoSEQ multiplex PCR, while TCRdb's copy carries only in-frame clones and drops some. The sample holds 40,000 or so clones, approximately 90% seen once. The clonotype comes from a female donor with multiple sclerosis, enrolled in a pregnancy study. The sample here was CD4+ T cells from peripheral blood mononuclear cells, taken in the third trimester of pregnancy. The chain uses TRBV4-1 and TRBJ2-7; the D gene is possibly TRBD1 (6 bases). DNA for the CDR3: TGCGCCAGCAGCACCTTCCCGCAGGGGCCCTACGAGCAGTACTTC. Protein product: CASSTFPQGPYEQYF.